Many counts were recorded for the clone carrying this TCR beta chain. Its antigen is not known. The CDR3 loop spans 16 amino acids. With 3 bases removed from V and 4 bases from J, the gap between germline ends came to 16 bases. The source of the sample is a study of T cell repertoires in cytomegalovirus infection. Looking at the study overall: An indication of both CMV infection and matching HLA type came from public TCR beta signatures.

General observations from the study: Ex vivo, HLA-C-restricted CMV-specific TCR beta clonotypes prevailed over the rest of the response. Identification of carriers of CMV plus the relevant HLA was achieved through cumulative public TCR beta family frequency.

TCRdb used MiXCR to reprocess the reads, holding one entry per CDR3 protein. The sample consists of 250,000 or so distinct CDR3 sequences, less than 9.5% of them appearing once. The sequenced material came from PBMCs. This receptor was identified in a human donor in good health (CMV status not recorded). Some clones in this sample may be carry-over from other donors' samples. The V call is TRBV12-3 or TRBV12-4, the J call TRBJ1-5; TRBD1 is a possible D gene (5 bases). CDR3 protein: CASSFSGARRNQPQHF. The CDR3 DNA reads as TGTGCCAGCAGTTTTTCCGGGGCGCGGCGGAATCAGCCCCAGCATTTT.